The source of this TCR beta chain is a study of monozygotic twins with inflammatory bowel disease. General observations from the study: For IBD patients, clonotypes shared with others were fewer than for healthy twins, especially with disease activity.

CDR3 size: 14 residues. Germline V lookup: CDR1 DFQATT, CDR2 SNEGSKA (reference sequence). TCRdb processed the 5' RACE reads again and assigns one entry to each CDR3 protein, with no DNA. The sample includes more than 300,000 distinct CDR3 sequences. In the case of this clonotype: What it recognizes is unknown.

Source material: blood. This chain links TRBV20-1 with TRBJ1-1; TCRdb designates TRBD1, a call that cannot be tested without DNA. This sequence originates from a human donor with ulcerative colitis or Crohn's disease, or a healthy co-twin of an affected twin (not recorded which). CDR3 protein: CSASRDRVDTEAFF.